This T cell receptor beta chain derives from a study of OX40 agonist ivuxolimab in advanced cancers. The wider study: Clinicians treated patients with ivuxolimab, an agonistic anti-OX40 (CD134) antibody.

This clone was observed a single time. The germline CDR1 and CDR2 sequences are MDHEN and SYDVKM. The CDR3 runs to 19 residues. The ends lost 6 bases at V and 0 bases at J; junction bases unmatched: 17. Here immunoSEQ multiplex PCR was the method, and the copy in TCRdb shows in-frame clones only, minus some. In the table there are 53,000 or so clones, 85% to 90% of which are singletons. This sequence was found in an adult with an advanced solid tumor such as melanoma, head and neck, liver or kidney cancer. This chain links TRBV28 with TRBJ2-3, with TRBD2 matching 8 bases. The sequencing here drew on CD4+ or CD8+ T cells sorted from blood, taken in a trial of the OX40 agonist ivuxolimab. The CDR3 spells CASSQTRGGLAQSTDTQYF. The DNA for the CDR3 is TGTGCCAGCAGCCAGACAAGGGGAGGACTAGCTCAAAGCACAGATACGCAGTATTTT.